These T cell receptor beta chains were read from a single sample in a study of blood T cell repertoires in COVID-19. Here immunoSEQ multiplex PCR was the method, and the copy in TCRdb shows in-frame clones only, minus some. The repertoire holds about 310,000 clones, with 75% to 90% as singletons. Sequences were obtained from PBMCs or T cells enriched from blood (not recorded which). These receptors were collected from a woman aged 40-49 years who had recovered from COVID-19. CDR3s include the opening cysteine and the closing phenylalanine or tryptophan. A D gene is named only where the DNA matches it firmly. Size tells how often a clone was seen (once, few, many) or the class of an expanded clone, and some rows leave it out.

d_gene	abundance	v_gene	j_gene	CDR3nt	CDR3aa
-	-	TRBV2	TRBJ1-1	TGTGCCAGCAGTGAATTGGCTGTGGTGGTTACTGAAGCTTTCTTT	CASSELAVVVTEAFF
TRBD2	-	TRBV28	TRBJ2-5	TGTGCCAGCAGACACAAAAGCGGGGTAGAGACCCAGTACTTC	CASRHKSGVETQYF
-	-	TRBV18	TRBJ2-5	TGTGCCAGCTCACGAGGAAGACAAGAGACCCAGTACTTC	CASSRGRQETQYF
TRBD1	-	TRBV11-2	TRBJ1-4	TGTGCCAGCAGCCGCCTCGGGACAGGAGGCGAAAAACTGTTTTTT	CASSRLGTGGEKLFF
TRBD2	-	TRBV7-9	TRBJ2-3	TGTGCCAGCAGACAGACTAGCCTTAGCACAGATACGCAGTATTTT	CASRQTSLSTDTQYF
-	-	TRBV7-2	TRBJ1-2	TGTGCCAGCAGCTTCTCATCGACAACTGGCTACACCTTC	CASSFSSTTGYTF
-	few	TRBV27	TRBJ2-7	TGTGCCACCACGGGGGAGCAGTACTTC	CATTGEQYF
-	-	TRBV10-3	TRBJ2-7	TGTGCCATCAGCGATCTCACAGGGACCAACGAGCAGTACTTC	CAISDLTGTNEQYF
TRBD2	-	TRBV10-3	TRBJ2-5	TGTGCCATCAGTGAGACTAGCGGGGGACAAGAGACCCAGTACTTC	CAISETSGGQETQYF
-	-	TRBV7-2	TRBJ1-2	TGTGCCAGCAGCTCACAGATAGGAGGGGCGGAAGGCTACACCTTC	CASSSQIGGAEGYTF
-	few	TRBV29-1	TRBJ1-1	TGCAGCGCCACGACACCCAACACTGAAGCTTTCTTT	CSATTPNTEAFF
-	-	TRBV28	TRBJ2-2	TGTGCCAGCAGTTTAGGGAGTTATGGGGGGGAGCTGTTTTTT	CASSLGSYGGELFF
-	-	TRBV3-1/TRBV3-2	TRBJ1-4	TGTGCCAGCAGCCATTTGTCCGGAAAACTGTTTTTT	CASSHLSGKLFF
TRBD2	-	TRBV5-1	TRBJ2-5	TGCGCCAGCAGCTTGGTAGCGGGAGATGGGGAGACCCAGTACTTC	CASSLVAGDGETQYF
-	-	TRBV7-6	TRBJ2-3	TGTGCCAGCAGCTCAACAGGAAGCACAGATACGCAGTATTTT	CASSSTGSTDTQYF
-	-	TRBV18	TRBJ1-6	TGTGCCAGCTCACCAATTGGAGCTGGGCCCCTCCACTTT	CASSPIGAGPLHF
TRBD2	few	TRBV30	TRBJ2-5	TGTGCCTGGAGTGTGGGACTAGCAGGGGATACCCAGTACTTC	CAWSVGLAGDTQYF
-	-	TRBV19	TRBJ1-3	TGTGCCAGTAGTCCGATTCAGGTATTGGGAAACACCATATATTTT	CASSPIQVLGNTIYF
TRBD1	-	TRBV7-3	TRBJ2-6	TGTGCCAGCAGCTTAGGGACAGGGTTCTCTGGGGCCAACGTCCTGACTTTC	CASSLGTGFSGANVLTF
-	once	TRBV12-5	TRBJ1-5	TGTGCTAGTGGTTTGCCTAGGGGGGGGTTCGGCCAGCCCCAGCATTTT	CASGLPRGGFGQPQHF
-	-	TRBV11-3	TRBJ2-5	TGTGCCAGCAGTCCGGGTACGGGGGAAAAGACCCAGTACTTC	CASSPGTGEKTQYF
-	-	TRBV11-2	TRBJ1-1	TGTGCCAGCATTTCCGGCCAGGGGAACACTGAAGCTTTCTTT	CASISGQGNTEAFF
TRBD1	few	TRBV5-4	TRBJ1-2	TGTGCCAGCAGCCCGGGACAGGATGCAGTCTATGGCTACACCTTC	CASSPGQDAVYGYTF
-	-	TRBV24-1	TRBJ2-7	TGTGCCACCGCACATAGCGGAGAAGGTCCCTACGAGCAGTACTTC	CATAHSGEGPYEQYF
-	-	TRBV3-1/TRBV3-2	TRBJ2-5	TGTGCCAGCAGCCAAGGAGGCGGGGGCACCCCGGGGACCCAGTACTTC	CASSQGGGGTPGTQYF
TRBD2	-	TRBV5-1	TRBJ2-1	TGCGCCAGCAGCGCAGACACTAGCGGGCGAAGGGGTAACAATGAGCAGTTCTTC	CASSADTSGRRGNNEQFF
-	-	TRBV19	TRBJ2-3	TGTGCCAGTTGCTTCACATCCCCCCCAGATACGCAGTATTTT	CASCFTSPPDTQYF
-	-	TRBV6-5	TRBJ2-6	TGTGCCAGCAGGACAAGTGCTGGGGCCAACGTCCTGACTTTC	CASRTSAGANVLTF
-	-	TRBV19	TRBJ1-5	TGTGCCAGTAGTTCTTCCTTGGGAGCAAGGAGTCAGCCCCAGCATTTT	CASSSSLGARSQPQHF
-	-	TRBV19	TRBJ1-2	TGTGCCAGTAGTGCTACGGGGGACCATGGCTACACCTTC	CASSATGDHGYTF
TRBD2	-	TRBV7-6	TRBJ2-2	TGTGCCAGCAGCTCCAGACGACTAGCGGGGGGTGCTGGGGAGCTGTTTTTT	CASSSRRLAGGAGELFF
-	once	TRBV27	TRBJ1-5	TGTGCCAGCAGTCCGGGGGGCCAGCCCCAGCATTTT	CASSPGGQPQHF
-	few	TRBV3-1/TRBV3-2	TRBJ1-2	TGTGCCAGCAGCCGAGCCTATGGCTACACCTTC	CASSRAYGYTF
-	-	TRBV27	TRBJ2-1	TGTGCCAGCAGGACTTTCCCGGGGATCTACAATGAGCAGTTCTTC	CASRTFPGIYNEQFF
-	-	TRBV24-1	TRBJ2-1	TGTGCCACCAGTGATCCGGAGTACAATGAGCAGTTCTTC	CATSDPEYNEQFF
-	-	TRBV24-1	TRBJ2-2	TGTGCCACCAGTGGGGCAGACAAAAACACCGGGGAGCTGTTTTTT	CATSGADKNTGELFF
TRBD1	few	TRBV30	TRBJ1-6	TGTGCCTGGAAAGGGACAGGGGATAATTCACCCCTCCACTTT	CAWKGTGDNSPLHF
-	-	TRBV7-3	TRBJ2-7	TGTGCCAGCAGCTTAACGGGACTCAGCTCCTACGAGCAGTACTTC	CASSLTGLSSYEQYF
-	-	TRBV10-1	TRBJ1-3	TGCGCCAGCAGTGAGTCGACAAATTCTGGAAACACCATATATTTT	CASSESTNSGNTIYF
-	-	TRBV29-1	TRBJ1-5	TGCAGCGCCCTGGAGGGAGGGGGCAATCAGCCCCAGCATTTT	CSALEGGGNQPQHF
-	once	TRBV3-1/TRBV3-2	TRBJ2-1	TGTGCCAGCAGCCAAGACACAGGTCGGAATGAGCAGTTCTTC	CASSQDTGRNEQFF
-	many	TRBV7-9	TRBJ2-2	TGTGCCAGCAGCTTCCGTCGGCGGGGGCCCAACACCGGGGAGCTGTTTTTT	CASSFRRRGPNTGELFF
TRBD1	-	TRBV5-1	TRBJ2-3	TGCGCCAGCAGCTTGGTCCCCGGGACAGGGTCCTTCCCAGATACGCAGTATTTT	CASSLVPGTGSFPDTQYF